What follows describes a single T cell receptor (beta chain). This clonotype appeared many times. The clone's antigen remains unknown. The record has no base qualities; no much larger clone is one base away. These data originate in a study of identical twins (dated by TCRdb to about 2016). Study-wide context: To test whether fetal clonotypes persist, this study deep-sequenced TCR alpha and beta repertoires from monozygotic twins, from unrelated adults of various ages, and from cord blood. To rule out contamination, the twin experiments were replicated at different times with different library preparation protocols.

The method was 5' RACE. Sequencer: Illumina HiSeq 2000. Template switching added a universal primer binding site, and the final cDNA carried a unique molecular identifier that allowed TCR cDNA molecules to be counted accurately. First-strand cDNA for TCR alpha and beta chains was synthesized from specific primers in the conserved constant-segment region. To control for contamination, every cDNA library carried two barcodes: a SMART-Mk sample barcode plus Illumina barcodes. TruSeq adapter sequences and Illumina sample barcodes were added in two successive PCR steps. The Illumina HiSeq platform was used with custom primers to sequence TCR alpha and beta cDNA libraries. The original methods were these. MiGEC was used to process raw reads and extract unique molecular identifiers, and MiXCR was used to find CDR3 positions. Recombination models were inferred per individual with the repgenHMM and IGoR tools using an EM algorithm. Shared clonotypes were analyzed with the tcR package in R, and sharing was normalized by the product of cloneset sizes. Out-of-frame nonproductive sequences were analyzed to study raw recombination free of thymic and clonal selection effects. TCRdb trimmed the raw reads at Q25, called clones with MiXCR and kept productive beta chains. Every distinct CDR3 protein forms one entry, paired with its most common genes and DNA. What appears here as the V and J calls and clone size reflects TCRdb's work, not the paper's. The sample profile shows approximately 620,000 distinct CDR3 sequences; about 9.4% of them were found once. In total, the top ten clones hold 0.75% to 1% of the sample.

Every donor in the study was a healthy Caucasian. Three pairs of female monozygotic twins, all aged about 18 to 29 years, were included in the twin cohort. Peripheral blood mononuclear cells were the source from which RNA for the TCR libraries was isolated. V has 4 bases trimmed and J has 1 base trimmed; junction bases matching no gene number 4. Reading the germline V gene gives CDR1 MNHEY and CDR2 SVGAGI. Spanning cysteine to phenylalanine, the CDR3 consists of 14 amino acids. Only the CDR3 part of the read is kept: 42 bases, read in frame from the first base. Results the study describes overall, beyond this receptor: Because the same donors could not be followed over many years, conclusions were based on cross-sectional statistical analysis. Invariant T cells such as MAIT and iNKT could partly confound zero-insertion analyses, though diverse VJ usage argued against this for most clonotypes. Compared with coincidental sharing between unrelated individuals, out-of-frame TCR alpha sequences shared between twins had an excess of sequences with low generation probability. In monozygotic twins, out-of-frame TCR alpha sharing was systematically underestimated by recombination models, although the models agreed with sharing between unrelated individuals. Abundant cord blood beta clonotypes carried fewer insertions; young adult naive repertoires showed a weaker similar trend, while memory repertoires showed none. Excess twin sharing in beta out-of-frame sequences was weaker because fewer shared sequences lowered the signal-to-noise ratio.

The same data also went into a second study, on yellow fever vaccine responses in identical twins. The second paper further reports: The T cell response to vaccination in identical twins was reported by the authors to appear partly convergent and partly personalized. The study precisely tracked vaccine-responding T cell clones in identical twins.

The clonotype originates from a woman between 18 and 29 years old in good health. The sequenced sample consisted of PBMCs. The receptor chain draws on TRBV6-5 and TRBJ2-7, with TRBD1 matching 7 junction bases. The nucleotides read TGTGCCAGCAGTTCGGGACAGAAATCCTACGAGCAGTACTTC. Protein translation: CASSSGQKSYEQYF.